This T cell receptor beta chain came from a study of spatial heterogeneity in lung cancer. Study details: A unique TCR and UMI combination showed up more than ten times in raw reads, on average.

Time point given: blood at routine non-recurrence follow-up after resection. V was cut by 5 bases and J by 0 bases, with 8 bases left in between. Germline-derived CDR1 and CDR2 are DFQATT and SNEGSKA (reference sequence). This CDR3 has 12 residues. Single TCR cDNA molecules each had their own unique molecular identifier. TCRdb re-called the 5' RACE reads through MiXCR, storing one row per CDR3 protein. The repertoire consists of around 70,000 distinct CDR3 sequences, with about 8.2% occurring once and the leading ten covering approximately 2%. General study points: Blood contained ubiquitous expanded tumor TCRs more at resection than at follow-up.

The sample holds many counts of this clonotype. What it binds is not known. Specimen: PBMCs, collected at follow-up. The TCR comes from a female donor with early-stage non-small cell lung cancer. V is TRBV20-1 and J is TRBJ2-7; no clear D gene. The DNA of the CDR3 is TGCAGTGCTGGTGGGAACTCCTACGAGCAGTACTTC. As protein: CSAGGNSYEQYF.